The clone carrying this T cell receptor (beta chain) was recorded many times. The record originates from a study of identical twins. The CDR3 is made up of 14 amino acids. CDR1 SQVTM and CDR2 ANQGSEA come from the germline V gene. The V and J ends lost 5 bases and 6 bases, in that order; junction bases with no gene match: 9. TCRdb called the 5' RACE reads again in MiXCR, with one record for every CDR3 protein. The sample yields more than 1.5 million distinct CDR3 sequences, about 32% seen once. The clonotype originates from a newborn girl in good health. The V and J genes are TRBV29-1 and TRBJ2-4; the match to TRBD1 covers 8 bases. Sequences were obtained from cord blood. CDR3 in amino acids: CSVHTGGLRNIQYF. The DNA for the CDR3 is TGCAGCGTTCATACAGGGGGACTTAGAAACATTCAGTACTTC.